A single sample gave rise to the 15 T cell receptor beta chains below, sequenced in a study of blood T cell repertoires in COVID-19. Sequencing was performed with immunoSEQ multiplex PCR; in TCRdb, only in-frame clones are kept and a portion is missing. In the table there are roughly 100,000 clones, 70% to 90% of which are singletons. The sequencing sample was made of peripheral blood. Receptors originate from a man aged 50 to 60 in a cohort sampled during active COVID-19.

This chain uses TRBV2 with TRBJ2-3; a possible D gene is TRBD1 (6 bases). V was clipped by 6 bases and J by 5 bases, with 15 bases between them. Germline CDR1 is SNHLY and CDR2 is FYNNEI. CDR3 length: 14 amino acids. The CDR3 region has the DNA TGTGCCAGCAGGGAGAGGGGGTTGGAAGATACGCAGTATTTT. Its translation: CASRERGLEDTQYF.

V gene TRBV19 combines with J gene TRBJ1-4, with D uncertain. The CDR3 loop spans 15 amino acids. Deletions cut 8 bases from V and 6 bases from J, with 19 bases between. CDR1 and CDR2 (germline): LNHDA, SQIVND (reference sequence). CDR3 amino acids: CASQRIGRSDEKLFF. CDR3 DNA sequence: TGTGCCAGTCAGAGGATAGGTAGATCGGATGAAAAACTGTTTTTT.

The chain is built from TRBV27 and TRBJ2-2; TRBD2 is a possible D gene (5 bases). Germline CDR1 reads MNHEY; CDR2 reads SMNVEV (reference sequence). The ends were cut back, 2 bases at V and 3 bases at J, with 16 bases in the middle. This CDR3 contains 17 residues. The CDR3, as DNA: TGTGCCAGCAGTTTAATCCCTGGTGGGAGCGACACCGGGGAGCTGTTTTTT. Amino acids: CASSLIPGGSDTGELFF.

The chain recombines TRBV6-5 with TRBJ2-5; 7 nucleotides match TRBD2. J gave up 4 bases and V 0 bases, and 5 bases lay outside the gene matches. Per germline, CDR1 MNHEY and CDR2 SVGAGI. This CDR3 comprises 15 residues. CDR3 residues: CASSYSMTGGETQYF. CDR3 in DNA: TGTGCCAGCAGTTACTCGATGACGGGGGGAGAGACCCAGTACTTC.

The rearrangement joins TRBV7-2 to TRBJ2-5; 11 nucleotides agree with TRBD2. J was trimmed by 5 bases and V by 5 bases; bases with no gene match: 7. The CDR3 consists of 15 residues. Germline-derived CDR1 and CDR2 are SGHTA and FQGNSA. The chain's CDR3 is CASSARLAGKETQYF. CDR3 DNA sequence: TGTGCCAGCAGCGCGCGACTAGCGGGGAAGGAGACCCAGTACTTC.

The chain is built from TRBV5-4 and TRBJ2-7; 9 bases agree with TRBD1. Germline V gene sequence: CDR1 SGHNT, CDR2 YYREEE (reference sequence). The V gene end was trimmed by 0 bases and the J gene end by 7 bases; junction bases not matched to a gene: 5. The CDR3 covers 14 residues. This CDR3 reads CASSLDTGGVEQYV. CDR3 in DNA: TGTGCCAGCAGCTTGGATACAGGGGGCGTAGAGCAGTACGTC.

This rearrangement joins TRBV2 to TRBJ1-1; tentative D call: TRBD1 (6 bases). Trimming cost V 6 bases and J 4 bases, with 15 bases left between them. Per the germline V gene, CDR1 is SNHLY and CDR2 is FYNNEI. The CDR3 sequence is 14 residues long. The chain's CDR3 is CASRLTGPSTEAFF. The DNA for the CDR3 is TGTGCCAGCAGACTAACAGGGCCGAGCACTGAAGCTTTCTTT.

This chain connects TRBV7-3 to TRBJ2-3; 14 nucleotides align to TRBD2. Germline-derived CDR1 and CDR2 are SGHTA and FQGTGA. V was clipped by 4 bases and J by 7 bases; unmatched bases: 10. The CDR3 contains 17 residues. In DNA form, the CDR3 reads TGTGCCAGCAGCTCCCTTCCGGGACTAGCGGGAGACCATACGCAGTATTTT. Translating gives CASSSLPGLAGDHTQYF.

The chain recombines TRBV6-5 with TRBJ1-5, with a weak D call TRBD1 (6 bases). With 9 bases removed from V and 1 base from J, the gap between germline ends came to 13 bases. This CDR3 has 14 amino acids. CDR1 MNHEY and CDR2 SVGAGI come from the germline V gene. CDR3 region: CASRGQGSNQPQHF. CDR3 DNA: TGTGCCAGTCGGGGACAAGGCAGCAATCAGCCCCAGCATTTT.

The genes are TRBV15 and TRBJ2-1; D is unresolved. Germline CDR1 reads LNHNV; CDR2 reads YYDKDF (reference sequence). V shed 5 bases and J shed 3 bases, with 14 bases lying between them. There are 15 residues in the CDR3. CDR3 sequence: CATSPRPGLYNEQFF. The CDR3 DNA reads as TGTGCCACCAGCCCCCGGCCTGGGCTCTACAATGAGCAGTTCTTC.

The J gene is TRBJ1-6, the V gene TRBV6-4, with D possibly being TRBD1 (5 bases). This CDR3 is built from 14 residues. Trimming cost V 6 bases and J 7 bases, with 13 bases left between them. CDR1 is MRHNA and CDR2 is SNTAGT in the germline V gene. The CDR3 nucleotides read TGTGCCAGCAGCCCTGGCGGGGACAATTCACCCCTCCACTTT. It is translated as CASSPGGDNSPLHF.

This clone was counted a single time. This chain joins TRBV5-1 and TRBJ2-7, with a tentative D call TRBD2 (6 bases). CDR3 length: 13 amino acids. Germline CDR1 SGHRS, CDR2 YFSETQ. Trimming took off 0 bases at V and 7 bases at J, with 11 bases between the two ends. The CDR3 DNA is TGCGCCAGCAGCTTGGGGAGGGGAACTGAGCAGTACTTC. Protein: CASSLGRGTEQYF.

The J gene is TRBJ2-5, the V gene TRBV7-9; 9 nucleotides match TRBD2. Germline values: CDR1 SEHNR, CDR2 FQNEAQ (reference sequence). The CDR3 runs to 14 residues. Losses at the gene ends were 6 bases for V and 4 bases for J; bases not matched to a gene: 6. CDR3 sequence reads: CASSRAGGLETQYF. The CDR3 nucleotides are TGTGCCAGCAGTAGAGCGGGGGGTTTAGAGACCCAGTACTTC.

This clone was detected once. The chain uses TRBV20-1 and TRBJ1-1, with D unresolved. Germline V gene lookup returns CDR1 DFQATT and CDR2 SNEGSKA (reference sequence). CDR3 length equals 12 residues. The ends were cut back, 3 bases at V and 2 bases at J, with 7 bases in the middle. CDR3 DNA sequence: TGCAGTGCTAGTCAGTTAAACACTGAAGCTTTCTTT. Amino acids: CSASQLNTEAFF.

The gene calls are TRBV5-1 and TRBJ1-1; TRBD1 aligns across 7 bases. V gave up 4 bases and J gave up 4 bases; unmatched junction bases: 10. The CDR3 has 15 amino acids. Per the germline V gene, CDR1 is SGHRS and CDR2 is YFSETQ. The CDR3 here is CASSKTGTVLTEAFF. The CDR3 DNA reads TGCGCCAGCAGCAAAACCGGGACAGTTCTCACTGAAGCTTTCTTT.